This is a list of T cell receptor beta chains from one sample in a study of blood T cell repertoires in COVID-19. Repertoires were generated with immunoSEQ multiplex PCR, while TCRdb's copy carries only in-frame clones and drops some. The table shows about 190,000 clones, with 75% to 90% occurring only once. Sequenced sample: peripheral blood. These receptors were obtained from a man aged 30-40 years with acute or convalescent COVID-19. Both conserved end residues are part of each CDR3. D genes are given only for firm matches. Where a row states a size, it is once, few, many or the class of an expanded clone; other rows omit it.

abundance,len,d_gene,j_gene,v_gene,CDR3nt,CDR3aa
once,13,TRBD2,TRBJ2-1,TRBV12-3/TRBV12-4,TGTGCCAGCAGTATCGGACTAGCCCCTAGGCAGTTCTTC,CASSIGLAPRQFF
-,14,TRBD1,TRBJ1-3,TRBV19,TGTGCCAGTAACCCAGGGGGATCCGGAAACACCATATATTTT,CASNPGGSGNTIYF
-,15,-,TRBJ1-3,TRBV18,TGTGCCAGCTCACCTGGGCGTGTCTCTGGAAACACCATATATTTT,CASSPGRVSGNTIYF
-,14,-,TRBJ1-6,TRBV19,TGTGCCAGTAGTCGTGACGGGATCAAATCACCCCTCCACTTT,CASSRDGIKSPLHF
-,13,TRBD1,TRBJ1-2,TRBV28,TGTGCCAGCAGTACCGGGACAGTCTATGGCTACACCTTC,CASSTGTVYGYTF
-,16,TRBD2,TRBJ2-2,TRBV28,TGTGCCAGCAGACCGCGGGGGGTGGGGAACACCGGGGAGCTGTTTTTT,CASRPRGVGNTGELFF
-,14,-,TRBJ1-3,TRBV5-1,TGCGCCAGCAGCTTGGAAGCCTCTGGAAACACCATATATTTT,CASSLEASGNTIYF
-,14,-,TRBJ2-5,TRBV18,TGTGCCAGCTCACCGGACAGAAACCAAGAGACCCAGTACTTC,CASSPDRNQETQYF
-,16,-,TRBJ2-1,TRBV6-2/TRBV6-3,TGTGCCAGCAGTTACTCGGCCTCAGCGGAATACAATGAGCAGTTCTTC,CASSYSASAEYNEQFF
-,14,-,TRBJ1-6,TRBV6-5,TGTGCCAGCATGACGGGCTCCTATAATTCACCCCTCCACTTT,CASMTGSYNSPLHF
-,14,TRBD1,TRBJ2-2,TRBV10-1,TGCGCCAGTCGCCAGGGGGCGAACACCGGGGAGCTGTTTTTT,CASRQGANTGELFF
once,16,TRBD2,TRBJ2-1,TRBV9,TGTGCCAGCAGCGTAGAACCCAGCGGGAGGGTGAATGAGCAGTTCTTC,CASSVEPSGRVNEQFF
-,13,-,TRBJ1-4,TRBV21-1,TGTGCCACCTCTAGGAGAGTTAATGAAAAACTGTTTTTT,CATSRRVNEKLFF
-,11,-,TRBJ1-2,TRBV20-1,TGCAGTGCTAGACACGCGCTTGGCTACACCTTC,CSARHALGYTF
-,14,-,TRBJ1-1,TRBV6-5,TGTGCCAGCAAATTCGACAGGCTGAACACTGAAGCTTTCTTT,CASKFDRLNTEAFF
once,14,TRBD1,TRBJ2-4,TRBV28,TGTGCCAGCAGCGAACAGGGGGCCAAAAACATTCAGTACTTC,CASSEQGAKNIQYF
-,16,TRBD1,TRBJ1-1,TRBV14,TGTGCCAGCAGCCAACGACCGGGACAGGGGAACACTGAAGCTTTCTTT,CASSQRPGQGNTEAFF
-,15,TRBD1,TRBJ1-2,TRBV30,TGTGCCTGGAGTCCTCGACAGGGGGATAGTTATGGCTACACCTTC,CAWSPRQGDSYGYTF
-,15,-,TRBJ1-2,TRBV21-1,TGTGCCAGCAGCCCACGGGACAGGAAGGGGTATGGCTACACCTTC,CASSPRDRKGYGYTF
-,13,TRBD2,TRBJ2-1,TRBV3-1/TRBV3-2,TGTGCCAGCAGCCAATTGGGGGAGGGTGCGCAGTTCTTC,CASSQLGEGAQFF
-,18,TRBD1,TRBJ2-1,TRBV19,TGTGCCAGTAGCTACACCAATAGAGGACAGGGCCAAAGTAGGGAGCAGTTCTTC,CASSYTNRGQGQSREQFF
-,16,TRBD2,TRBJ2-3,TRBV6-4,TGTGCCAGCAGTGAGGGCGGGGGGGCATTTCGAGATACGCAGTATTTT,CASSEGGGAFRDTQYF
-,16,TRBD1,TRBJ2-6,TRBV28,TGTGCCAGCAGTTCAGCAGGGGGCTCTGGGGCCAACGTCCTGACTTTC,CASSSAGGSGANVLTF
-,14,TRBD2,TRBJ2-7,TRBV28,TGTGCCAGCAGACTAAGCGGGGCCATTGACGAGCAGTACTTC,CASRLSGAIDEQYF
-,16,TRBD2,TRBJ2-1,TRBV6-5,TGTGCCAGCAGTTACTATCTAGCGGGAGGGGGGAATGAGCAGTTCTTC,CASSYYLAGGGNEQFF
-,15,TRBD1,TRBJ1-5,TRBV23-1,TGCGCCAGCAGACGGACAGGGAGCTTGGATCAGCCCCAGCATTTT,CASRRTGSLDQPQHF
-,14,-,TRBJ2-3,TRBV28,TGTGCCAGCAGGAGGGCCCTTAGCACAGATACGCAGTATTTT,CASRRALSTDTQYF
-,14,-,TRBJ1-5,TRBV5-3,TGTGCCAGACTGGACCCGACGCGGGACCAGCCCCAGCATTTT,CARLDPTRDQPQHF
few,16,TRBD1,TRBJ2-2,TRBV28,TGTGCCAGCAGCCCCCAGGGGGTGACGAACACCGGGGAGCTGTTTTTT,CASSPQGVTNTGELFF
-,18,-,TRBJ2-2,TRBV19,TGTGCCAGTAGGACACCTCCTAGACAGGTCTCGAACACCGGGGAGCTGTTTTTT,CASRTPPRQVSNTGELFF
-,11,-,TRBJ2-5,TRBV2,TGTGCCAGCAAAACACAAGAGACCCAGTACTTC,CASKTQETQYF
-,13,-,TRBJ2-7,TRBV10-3,TGTGCCATCAGTGGGACGGGGGTCGGAGAGCAGTACTTC,CAISGTGVGEQYF
-,13,-,TRBJ2-6,TRBV5-4,TGTGCCAGTGGGGCCTCTGGGGCCAACGTCCTGACTTTC,CASGASGANVLTF
-,16,-,TRBJ2-1,TRBV5-4,TGTGCCAGCAGCTTGGGTGTTGGGGGGATCGACAATGAGCAGTTCTTC,CASSLGVGGIDNEQFF
-,13,-,TRBJ1-1,TRBV6-5,TGTGCCATCGGTCGGCCTACAGTATCTGAAGCTTTCTTT,CAIGRPTVSEAFF
-,13,TRBD1,TRBJ1-1,TRBV28,TGTGCCAGCATTCCCGGGACAGGGTCTGAAGCTTTCTTT,CASIPGTGSEAFF
once,15,TRBD2,TRBJ2-2,TRBV15,TGTGCCACCAGAAAGATAGCGGGGGTCACCGGGGAGCTGTTTTTT,CATRKIAGVTGELFF
-,14,-,TRBJ1-6,TRBV19,TGTGCCAGTAGTCTCCGACAGAGCTATTCACCCCTCCACTTT,CASSLRQSYSPLHF
once,11,-,TRBJ1-2,TRBV20-1,TGCAGTGGTTGGGCAGGGGATGGCTACACCTTC,CSGWAGDGYTF
-,14,-,TRBJ2-1,TRBV5-1,TGCGCCAGCAGCTTGGTAGTCGAGTACAATGAGCAGTTCTTC,CASSLVVEYNEQFF
-,15,-,TRBJ2-1,TRBV11-2,TGTGCCAGCAGCTTCTCGCGGAGCTCCTACAATGAGCAGTTCTTC,CASSFSRSSYNEQFF
-,13,-,TRBJ2-7,TRBV9,TGTGCCAGCAGCTTAACTACCGGCTACGAGCAGTACTTC,CASSLTTGYEQYF
-,12,-,TRBJ2-5,TRBV5-6,TGTGCCAGCAGCTCACAAAGAGAGACCCAGTACTTC,CASSSQRETQYF
-,14,TRBD1,TRBJ1-5,TRBV5-5,TGTGCCAGCAGCTTAACAGGGGACAATCAGCCCCAGCATTTT,CASSLTGDNQPQHF
-,12,-,TRBJ2-3,TRBV2,TGTGCCAGCTCGGGACTTACAGATACGCAGTATTTT,CASSGLTDTQYF
-,15,TRBD2,TRBJ2-2,TRBV7-9,TGTGCCAGCCACCCAGCTAGCGGGGGGGCCGGGGAGCTGTTTTTT,CASHPASGGAGELFF
few,17,TRBD1,TRBJ1-2,TRBV7-8,TGTGCCAGCAGCTTTGTGGGACAGGGGGCCAGGCTTGATGGCTACACCTTC,CASSFVGQGARLDGYTF
-,14,-,TRBJ1-3,TRBV25-1,TGTGCCAGCAGTGAATATGGGCCTGGAAACACCATATATTTT,CASSEYGPGNTIYF
-,14,-,TRBJ1-1,TRBV19,TGTGCCAGTTGGGGGGGGCTGAGGAACACTGAAGCTTTCTTT,CASWGGLRNTEAFF
-,13,-,TRBJ1-5,TRBV4-1,TGCGCCAGCAGCCAAGCAGGGTCTCAGCCCCAGCATTTT,CASSQAGSQPQHF
once,13,-,TRBJ2-3,TRBV6-4,TGTGCCAGCAGTGTAGAGCTTTCTGATACGCAGTATTTT,CASSVELSDTQYF
-,11,-,TRBJ2-3,TRBV2,TGTGCCAGCAGGGAGACAGATACGCAGTATTTT,CASRETDTQYF
-,13,TRBD1,TRBJ1-2,TRBV28,TGTGCCAGCAGTTTACAGGGGGGCTATGGCTACACCTTC,CASSLQGGYGYTF
-,14,TRBD2,TRBJ2-3,TRBV29-1,TGCAGCGCCGCCCCGGCGGGAGTACAAGATACGCAGTATTTT,CSAAPAGVQDTQYF
-,14,-,TRBJ2-7,TRBV11-3,TGTGCCAGCAGCACAACAGGGAACTCCTACGAGCAGTACTTC,CASSTTGNSYEQYF
-,15,-,TRBJ1-1,TRBV28,TGTGCCAGCAGTCCCACTGGACAGCCGAACACTGAAGCTTTCTTT,CASSPTGQPNTEAFF
-,14,TRBD2,TRBJ2-7,TRBV25-1,TGTGCCAGCAGTGAGAGCGGGAGTCTTTACGAGCAGTACTTC,CASSESGSLYEQYF
-,15,-,TRBJ2-3,TRBV6-5,TGTGCCAGCAGTCGGGACTCCCATTTAGGTGGTACGCAGTATTTT,CASSRDSHLGGTQYF
-,15,-,TRBJ2-3,TRBV9,TGTGCCAGCAGCGACGCGGGATTTAGCACAGATACGCAGTATTTT,CASSDAGFSTDTQYF